This T cell receptor (beta chain) comes out of a study of Ad26.COV2.S vaccination and SARS-CoV-2 variants (dated by TCRdb to about 2021). About the investigation overall: Donors in the vaccine arm were drawn from COV1001, a multicentre, randomized, double-blind, placebo-controlled phase I-IIa trial testing Ad26.COV2.S in healthy adults. Ad26.COV2.S was administered intramuscularly at 5 x 10^10 or 1 x 10^11 viral particles, either as a single shot or as two shots given 56 days apart. The specificity and breadth of SARS-CoV-2-reactive T cell receptors after Ad26.COV2.S vaccination were assessed by TCRbeta repertoire sequencing. A total of approximately 30 samples were included in the TCR-sequenced set, comprising roughly 19 Ad26.COV2.S vaccine recipients, 5 placebo recipients and 8 SARS-CoV-2 convalescent individuals. Participants in the trial were split at random into five groups of five each, receiving low-dose or high-dose Ad26.COV2.S once or twice, or else placebo on both occasions. Investigators remained blinded to trial group allocation during experiments and outcome assessment. The investigation overall reported the following: After vaccination, substantial breadth of spike-specific CD8+ and CD4+ T cell responses was reported. The authors noted that the TCR breadth and depth analyses may have underestimated total T cell responses. Compared with placebo recipients, Ad26.COV2.S recipients showed higher spike-specific TCR breadth (P = 0.0014). The study lacked the statistical power to compare responses across vaccine doses or regimens. Non-spike TCR breadth was comparable between vaccine and placebo recipients, consistent with the vaccine containing only spike.

The immunoSEQ Assay was used to sequence TCRbeta CDR3 regions. After extraction, genomic DNA underwent amplification by bias-controlled multiplex PCR, followed by high-throughput sequencing. From the authors' description of their analysis: To quantify the absolute abundance of each unique TCRbeta CDR3 region, sequences were collapsed and filtered. Usable DNA was measured by amplifying reference genes present in all nucleated cells, and TCRbeta template counts were normalized to that usable DNA to estimate T cell fraction. Repertoire TCRs were annotated as SARS-CoV-2-specific by exact matching of V gene, CDR3 amino acid sequence and J gene to a known reactive TCR set. The reference SARS-CoV-2 TCR set was obtained from MIRA and was filtered for enrichment in COVID-19-positive ImmuneCODE repertoires, whereby public or cross-reactive TCRs were removed. Using the MIRA antigens, annotated TCRs were further analysed by specific ORF or by position within an ORF. Breadth was defined as the number of annotated unique rearrangements divided by the total number of unique productive rearrangements, and depth was defined as the summed frequency of the annotated unique rearrangements. TCR breadth was compared between groups using two-sided Wilcoxon rank-sum tests. TCRdb mirrors the immuneACCESS table, restricted to in-frame sequences. Some clones are absent from its copies; in checked studies, under half trace to an unresolved V gene, and the reason for the others is unknown. V, J and clone size reflect that table, while D and trimming were determined from the DNA. The sample data list 300,000 to 350,000 clones, and around 90% of these were observed just once. The ten largest clonotypes hold 5.5% of the sample.

The germline V gene specifies MGHRA as CDR1 and YSYEKL as CDR2. Including cysteine and phenylalanine, the CDR3 has 15 amino acids. The CDR3 DNA has 45 bases and is translated from base 1. The V end gives up 7 bases and the J end 8 bases, leaving 7 bases in the junction not matched to a gene. As for this clone: Its antigen target is currently unknown. No much larger clone exists at a distance of one base, and base qualities are not known.

This specimen's treatment or condition label, per the study, means: some 19 received Ad26.COV2.S at low or high dose, single or two shots; about 5 received placebo; per-sample allocation not given. For vaccine and placebo recipients, repertoires were sequenced using samples collected on day 63 after the first injection. Cohort 1b enrolled some 25 adults aged 18-55 years at a single site in Boston, USA, between 29 July and 7 August 2020. Ad26.COV2.S was a replication-incompetent adenovirus type 26 vector expressing a prefusion-stabilized SARS-CoV-2 spike protein from the original Wuhan strain. Material: peripheral blood, obtained in a trial of Ad26.COV2.S vaccine versus placebo. The receptor comes from a person between 18 and 59 years old who received the Ad26.COV2.S COVID-19 vaccine or a placebo. The rearrangement joined TRBV4-1 to TRBJ1-6; TRBD1 lines up with 11 middle nucleotides. The CDR3 protein sequence reads: CASNSGTGGYSPLHF. The DNA sequence is given as TGCGCCAGCAATTCCGGGACAGGGGGTTATTCACCCCTCCACTTT.